This is a list of T cell receptor beta chains from one sample in a study of cytomegalovirus exposure and HLA in healthy donors. The repertoire was sequenced with immunoSEQ multiplex PCR; TCRdb's copy has only in-frame clones and lacks some. Here the sample spans 85,000 to 130,000 clones, roughly 80% being singletons. The sequenced sample consisted of PBMCs. All receptors come from a man aged 45 to 65 in good health and CMV-seronegative. CDR3s include the opening cysteine and the closing phenylalanine or tryptophan. The order of the fields is clone size, J gene, D gene, V gene, CDR3 DNA, CDR3 protein. A D gene is named only where the DNA matches it firmly. Rows may omit the clone size; those that give it use once, few, many or a size class.

-,TRBJ2-2,-,TRBV30,TGTGCCTGGGCATACATACAGGGCGGCGGCGGGGAGCTGTTTTTT,CAWAYIQGGGGELFF
-,TRBJ2-5,TRBD1,TRBV28,TGTGCCAGCAGTTTATTTTACAGGGGGCGAGAGGGGACCCAGTACTTC,CASSLFYRGREGTQYF
-,TRBJ1-2,TRBD1,TRBV5-1,TGCGCCAGCAGCTTGGGGGCCGGACAGGGGGACTATGGCTACACCTTC,CASSLGAGQGDYGYTF
medium-sized,TRBJ2-1,TRBD2,TRBV13,TGTGCCAGCAGCCTTAGCGGGGGGCACAATGAGCAGTTCTTC,CASSLSGGHNEQFF
-,TRBJ1-1,-,TRBV5-4,TGTGCCAGCAGCTTGGGTGGTGAAGAGGACACTGAAGCTTTCTTT,CASSLGGEEDTEAFF
once,TRBJ1-6,TRBD1,TRBV5-1,TGCGCCAGCAGCGGGGACAGGGGAGGGAATTCACCCCTCCACTTT,CASSGDRGGNSPLHF
once,TRBJ2-3,TRBD2,TRBV18,TGTGCCAGCTATGAGCGGGGCATCACAGATACGCAGTATTTT,CASYERGITDTQYF
medium-sized,TRBJ1-2,-,TRBV28,TGTGCCAGCAGTCAACAGGGAAACTATGGCTACACCTTC,CASSQQGNYGYTF
-,TRBJ1-2,TRBD1,TRBV30,TGTGCCTGGAGTGGACAGGGGAAAGACTATGGCTACACCTTC,CAWSGQGKDYGYTF
few,TRBJ1-6,-,TRBV18,TGTGCCAGCTCACCAGGCCGCTCCTATAATTCACCCCTCCACTTT,CASSPGRSYNSPLHF
-,TRBJ2-2,-,TRBV4-3,TGCGCCAGCAGCCAAGACCGGGCCGGGGAGCTGTTTTTT,CASSQDRAGELFF
few,TRBJ1-6,-,TRBV10-3,TGTGCCATCGGGGGGAGGGGCAGAAATAATTCACCCCTCCACTTT,CAIGGRGRNNSPLHF
-,TRBJ2-3,-,TRBV28,TGTGCCAGCAGTAGGTTAAGCGGCACAGATACGCAGTATTTT,CASSRLSGTDTQYF
-,TRBJ1-1,TRBD1,TRBV30,TGTGCCTGGGGGGGACAGGCGAACACTGAAGCTTTCTTT,CAWGGQANTEAFF
-,TRBJ2-5,-,TRBV10-2,TGCGCCAGCAGTGAGCGAGACCCAGGGACCCAGTACTTC,CASSERDPGTQYF
-,TRBJ2-2,TRBD2,TRBV19,TGTGCCAGTAGTTCCCAGGAAGCGGGGGGGATCGGGGAGCTGTTTTTT,CASSSQEAGGIGELFF
many,TRBJ2-4,TRBD2,TRBV6-4,TGTGCCAGCAGTGAAACTAGCGGGGCGGGAGACATTCAGTACTTC,CASSETSGAGDIQYF
once,TRBJ2-1,TRBD2,TRBV19,TGTGCCAGTAGTTCGCGACTAGCGGGGGGCCACAATGAGCAGTTCTTC,CASSSRLAGGHNEQFF
-,TRBJ2-7,-,TRBV25-1,TGTGCCAGCAGTGAATCAGGTGCCGGCGAGCAGTACTTC,CASSESGAGEQYF
-,TRBJ2-5,-,TRBV4-3,TGCGCCAGCAGCCAAGACTTTGGGGGCGCGGAGACCCAGTACTTC,CASSQDFGGAETQYF
-,TRBJ1-5,-,TRBV7-9,TGTGCCAGCAGCTTAAACGGGAATAGCAATCAGCCCCAGCATTTT,CASSLNGNSNQPQHF
once,TRBJ1-5,TRBD1,TRBV6-6,TGTGCCAGCATGGGACAGGGCATCAATCAGCCCCAGCATTTT,CASMGQGINQPQHF
-,TRBJ2-4,TRBD1,TRBV7-2,TGTGCCAGCAGCATGCGGACAGGGAAAGACATCCAGTACTTC,CASSMRTGKDIQYF
-,TRBJ1-2,TRBD1,TRBV7-9,TGTGCCAGCAGCTCCGAGGGACAGTCCTATGGCTACACCTTC,CASSSEGQSYGYTF
-,TRBJ2-5,-,TRBV14,TGTGCCAGCAGCCAAGATCAGGGAAGGACCCAGTACTTC,CASSQDQGRTQYF
-,TRBJ2-3,-,TRBV5-4,TGTGCCAGCAATCCCGGAGGGTTTACAGATACGCAGTATTTT,CASNPGGFTDTQYF
once,TRBJ2-7,-,TRBV5-1,TGCGCCAGCAGTTTGACGGTCTACGAGCAGTACTTC,CASSLTVYEQYF
few,TRBJ1-5,TRBD1,TRBV2,TGTGCCAGCATACTGGACAGGGGTGCGCCCCAGCATTTT,CASILDRGAPQHF
once,TRBJ2-2,TRBD2,TRBV6-5,TGTGCCAGCAGTTTTGCGGGGGGAGGAACCGGGGAGCTGTTTTTT,CASSFAGGGTGELFF
-,TRBJ2-5,-,TRBV7-2,TGTGCCAGCAGCCAGGGCGGGGCTGCGGAGACCCAGTACTTC,CASSQGGAAETQYF
-,TRBJ1-2,-,TRBV29-1,TGCAGCGTTGACCCCCGGGGAGATTTGTATGGCTACACCTTC,CSVDPRGDLYGYTF
-,TRBJ1-1,TRBD1,TRBV19,TGTGCCAGTAGTTTCCGGGACAGACGCACTGAAGCTTTCTTT,CASSFRDRRTEAFF
-,TRBJ2-1,TRBD2,TRBV25-1,TGTGCTAGCAGTGGGATAGCGGGGCGTGGATCCTACAATGAGCAGTTCTTC,CASSGIAGRGSYNEQFF
-,TRBJ1-1,TRBD1,TRBV29-1,TGCAGCACGCAGGGGGAAACGACAGGGGGGGCTGAAGCTTTCTTT,CSTQGETTGGAEAFF
-,TRBJ2-2,-,TRBV18,TGTGCCAGCTCACCCACTTCTACAGGCCGGGCGAACACCGGGGAGCTGTTTTTT,CASSPTSTGRANTGELFF
-,TRBJ2-2,TRBD1,TRBV7-9,TGTGCCAGCAGCCCCCCAGGGGGAATCGGGGAGCTGTTTTTT,CASSPPGGIGELFF
-,TRBJ1-1,-,TRBV27,TGTGCCAGCAGTTTTTTACAGGGAATGGCTGAAGCTTTCTTT,CASSFLQGMAEAFF
-,TRBJ2-5,TRBD2,TRBV7-3,TGTGCCAGCAGCACGGGACTAGGGAGGACCCAGTACTTC,CASSTGLGRTQYF
-,TRBJ1-4,TRBD1,TRBV19,TGTGCCAGTAGCGCCGGGACAGGGGGTGATGAAAAACTGTTTTTT,CASSAGTGGDEKLFF
-,TRBJ1-5,-,TRBV19,TGTGCCAGTAGTAGGCGGGATCAGCCCCAGCATTTT,CASSRRDQPQHF
-,TRBJ1-1,-,TRBV6-5,TGTGCCAGCAGTGGTGGCAGGGGTGGATACACTGAAGCTTTCTTT,CASSGGRGGYTEAFF